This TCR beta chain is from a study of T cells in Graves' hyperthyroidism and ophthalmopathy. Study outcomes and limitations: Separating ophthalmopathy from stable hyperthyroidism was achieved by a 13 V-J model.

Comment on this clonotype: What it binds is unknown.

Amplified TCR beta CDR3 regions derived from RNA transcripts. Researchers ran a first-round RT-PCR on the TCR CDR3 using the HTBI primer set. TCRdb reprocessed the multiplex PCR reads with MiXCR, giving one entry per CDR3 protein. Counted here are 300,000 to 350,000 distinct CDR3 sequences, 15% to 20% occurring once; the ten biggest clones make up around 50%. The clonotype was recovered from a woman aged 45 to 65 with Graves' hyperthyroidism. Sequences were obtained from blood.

This chain's CDR3 is CASSGRTGPYEQYF. CDR3 DNA: TGTGCCAGCAGCGGCAGGACAGGTCCCTACGAGCAGTACTTC. The V gene is TRBV5-5, the J gene TRBJ2-7, with 7 bases matching TRBD1. The CDR3 extends over 14 amino acids. J lost 2 bases, V lost 4 bases, and 6 bases had no gene match. The germline CDR1 and CDR2 sequences are SGHKS and YYEKEE (reference sequence).